The 7 T cell receptor beta chains listed next were all sequenced from one sample in a study of beta chain features in type 1 diabetes. Study-wide results and caveats: For Type 1 diabetes patients, all four CD4+ subsets carried TCRB CDR3s that were moderately but significantly shorter.

Expressed TCRB transcripts were sequenced, since all the RNA that had been isolated was reverse transcribed. Profiled with immunoSEQ multiplex PCR; TCRdb holds only in-frame clones, not every one. The sample lists 300,000 to 350,000 clones, around an eighth occurring once. No antigen has been assigned to these receptors. Sequences were obtained from naive CD4+ T cells from blood. The source of these receptors is a woman aged 18-35 years with type 1 diabetes.

Written as DNA, the CDR3 is TGTGCCAGCAGCTTAGTCGGCGGGAACCAAGAGACCCAGTACTTC. Its protein is CASSLVGGNQETQYF. V is TRBV11-3 and J is TRBJ2-5; tentatively, D is TRBD2 (6 bases). V was pared by 1 base and J by 0 bases, with 9 bases between. The CDR3 length is 15 residues. Germline V gene lookup returns CDR1 SGHNT and CDR2 YENEEA.

In its sample, this clone was seen a few times. This sequence joins TRBV28 and TRBJ2-7, with 11 bases lining up with TRBD2. This CDR3 is 15 amino acids long. From germline, CDR1 is MDHEN and CDR2 SYDVKM. V lost 2 bases and J lost 4; bases outside the gene matches: 4. DNA of the CDR3: TGTGCCAGCAGTTTAGGGTCTAGCGGGAGGTACGAGCAGTACTTC. Translation gives CASSLGSSGRYEQYF.

The chain combines TRBV30 with TRBJ2-3; 8 bases are a match to TRBD1. CDR3 length equals 14 residues. J lost 2 bases, V lost 3 bases, and 4 bases had no gene match. The germline gives CDR1 GTSNPN, CDR2 SVGIG (reference sequence). The CDR3 reads CAWRGTGFTDTQYF. Here the CDR3 DNA reads TGTGCCTGGAGGGGGACAGGATTCACAGATACGCAGTATTTT.

The sample holds a few counts of this clone. The V call is TRBV29-1, the J call TRBJ1-4; possible D gene TRBD1, 6 bases. Germline lookup yields CDR1 SQVTM and CDR2 ANQGSEA. V lost 7 bases and J 6 bases, leaving 18 bases between the germline ends. This CDR3 contains 14 residues. The CDR3 coding sequence is TGCAGCGCCCGATTTTGGGCAGGGGATGAAAAACTGTTTTTT. Translating gives CSARFWAGDEKLFF. The full variable domain, completed using reference TRBV29-1 and TRBJ1-4, is SAVISQKPSRDICQRGTSLTIQCQVDSQVTMMFWYRQQPGQSLTLIATANQGSEATYESGFVIDKFPISRPNLTFSTLTVSNMSPEDSSIYLCSARFWAGDEKLFFGSGTQLSVL.

Concerning this clone itself: The sample has other DNA sequences that encode this CDR3 too. The chain uses TRBV6-5 and TRBJ1-1; D gene unclear. The germline V gene has CDR1 MNHEY and CDR2 SVGAGI. V lost 6 bases, J lost 4 bases, and 9 bases lay in between. This CDR3 has 12 amino acids. The CDR3 nucleotides read TGTGCCAGCAGCCGGGATCGCACTGAAGCTTTCTTT. It is translated as CASSRDRTEAFF.

Only a few counts were recorded for this clone. The chain couples TRBV30 to TRBJ2-1, with 7 bases fitting TRBD1. There are 11 residues in the CDR3. J lost 5 bases, V lost 5 bases, and 0 bases had no gene match. Germline CDR1 GTSNPN, CDR2 SVGIG (reference sequence). CDR3 nucleotide sequence: TGTGCCTGGGACAGGGACAATGAGCAGTTCTTC. As protein: CAWDRDNEQFF. Complete variable domain (other parts from reference TRBV30 and TRBJ2-1): SQTIHQWPATLVQPVGSPLSLECTVEGTSNPNLYWYRQAAGRGLQLLFYSVGIGQISSEVPQNLSASRPQDRQFILSSKKLLLSDSGFYLCAWDRDNEQFFGPGTRLTVL.

V usage is TRBV6-6 and J usage is TRBJ2-7, with D maybe TRBD1 (5 bases). The CDR3 consists of 13 residues. V lost 4 bases to trimming and J lost 3 bases, with 10 bases between them. Germline lookup yields CDR1 MNHNY and CDR2 SVGAGI (reference sequence). The CDR3 loop is CASSSGHLYEQYV. In nucleotides, the CDR3 is TGTGCCAGCAGTTCCGGACACCTCTACGAGCAGTACGTC.